This note documents a single TCR beta chain sequence. Its antigen is undetermined. The sample originates from a study of T-cell reconstitution after alpha-beta-depleted transplantation in children. Study-level findings and limits: T-cell counts and diversity were attributed mostly to newly produced T cells one year after transplant. Expanded clones from the graft, numbering several hundred, reportedly supplied alpha-beta T cells about two months after transplant. From surviving recipient T cells and thymic progenitors came the high day-60 TCRbeta diversity observed in some patients.

Trimming at V came to 5 bases and at J to 7 bases, leaving 8 bases not matched to a gene. This CDR3 has 14 amino acids. A TCRbeta library incorporating unique molecular identifiers was prepared. From the PCR reads, TCRdb called clonotypes with MiXCR, one entry per CDR3 protein. The sample contains fewer than 750,000 distinct CDR3 sequences, over 25% of which appear only once. The chain has TRBV12-3 or TRBV12-4 and TRBJ1-1; TRBD1 matches at 9 bases. The origin of this receptor is a boy under three years old with Wiskott-Aldrich syndrome, due to receive a stem cell transplant. The sequencing here drew on PBMCs, taken before TCRalphabeta/CD19-depleted stem cell transplant. The CDR3 DNA is TGTGCCAGCAGTCCTGGGACAGGGAGGAGTGAAGCTTTCTTT. Translation: CASSPGTGRSEAFF.